Below, 10 T cell receptor beta chains from the same sample are listed, as sequenced in a study. TCRdb analysed the 5' RACE reads with MiXCR anew, one entry per CDR3 protein. The sample records approximately 11,000 distinct CDR3 sequences, 47% being singletons. The sequencing input was tumor-infiltrating naive CD4+ T cells sorted from the breast tumor. Subset given: naive CD4+ T cells, CD4+CD45RA+CD25-. The receptors here all came from a female donor with breast cancer.

The J gene is TRBJ2-5, the V gene TRBV7-2, with D possibly matching TRBD1 (5 bases). Trimming removed 4 bases at V and 2 bases at J, with 14 bases between. The length of the CDR3 is 15 residues. CDR1 is SGHTA and CDR2 is FQGNSA in the germline V gene. The CDR3 coding sequence is TGTGCCAGCAGCTCGACTGGACACGGTCAAGAGACCCAGTACTTC. The encoded protein is CASSSTGHGQETQYF.

This rearrangement joins TRBV28 to TRBJ1-4; D is ambiguous. The CDR3 extends over 14 amino acids. Germline CDR1 reads MDHEN; CDR2 reads SYDVKM. V gave up 2 bases and J gave up 5 bases, with 9 bases separating them. The CDR3 loop is CASSLIGRNEKLFF. CDR3 coding DNA: TGTGCCAGCAGTTTAATAGGCCGCAATGAAAAACTGTTTTTT.

This clonotype appeared a few times. J is TRBJ2-5 and V is TRBV12-3 or TRBV12-4; TRBD2 might be the D (6 bases). The CDR3 has 14 amino acids. Trimming took 4 bases from V and 4 from J, leaving 13 bases between them. The CDR3 is CASSWGGDLETQYF. The CDR3 bases are TGTGCCAGCAGTTGGGGAGGAGATTTAGAGACCCAGTACTTC.

This clonotype was seen once. The gene calls are TRBV7-2 and TRBJ2-5, with D uncertain. The CDR3 is 13 residues long. V dropped 2 bases and J dropped 5 bases, with 9 bases sitting between them. Germline V CDR1 and CDR2: SGHTA, FQGNSA. CDR3 protein: CASSLSWKETQYF. The CDR3 nucleotides are TGTGCCAGCAGCTTATCATGGAAGGAGACCCAGTACTTC.

This chain connects TRBV20-1 to TRBJ2-1, with TRBD2 as a possible D gene (5 bases). Germline assignment: CDR1 DFQATT and CDR2 SNEGSKA (reference sequence). V lost 3 bases and J lost 0, with 12 bases in between. The CDR3 runs to 15 residues. CDR3 sequence (DNA): TGCAGTGCTAGGAAAACTAGGACCTCCTACAATGAGCAGTTCTTC. Translated: CSARKTRTSYNEQFF.

This clonotype was seen a handful of times. The chain has TRBV4-2 and TRBJ2-7; 8 bases fit TRBD1. Per the germline V gene, CDR1 is LGHNA and CDR2 is YNFKEQ. The CDR3 extends over 15 amino acids. V dropped 4 bases and J dropped 4; count of bases not matched to a gene: 9. CDR3 amino acids: CASSPQGAVDYEQYF. DNA of the CDR3: TGTGCCAGCAGCCCTCAGGGGGCGGTAGATTACGAGCAGTACTTC.

V and J are TRBV29-1 and TRBJ1-2; the match to TRBD1 covers 8 bases. The CDR3 loop spans 15 amino acids. V was pared by 7 bases and J by 4 bases, with 14 bases of the junction left unmatched. Per germline, CDR1 SQVTM and CDR2 ANQGSEA. The CDR3 reads CSATAGGPTIYGYTF. The DNA for the CDR3 is TGCAGCGCAACCGCAGGGGGCCCTACCATCTATGGCTACACCTTC. The full variable domain, its missing parts supplied by reference TRBV29-1 and TRBJ1-2, is SAVISQKPSRDICQRGTSLTIQCQVDSQVTMMFWYRQQPGQSLTLIATANQGSEATYESGFVIDKFPISRPNLTFSTLTVSNMSPEDSSIYLCSATAGGPTIYGYTFGSGTRLTVV.

The chain couples TRBV20-1 to TRBJ2-7, with unresolved D. V was pared by 2 bases and J by 3 bases, with 8 bases between. This CDR3 has 12 residues. Germline-derived CDR1 and CDR2 are DFQATT and SNEGSKA (reference sequence). CDR3 amino acids: CSARLGNYEQYV. The CDR3 DNA sequence: TGCAGTGCTAGACTCGGAAACTACGAGCAGTACGTC.

This clonotype has just a few counts. The chain couples TRBV12-3 or TRBV12-4 to TRBJ1-6; TRBD1 is a possible D gene (5 bases). CDR3 length: 12 residues. V was cut by 5 bases and J by 10 bases, with 9 bases left in between. The CDR3: CASSPRESPLHF. The CDR3 coding sequence is TGTGCCAGCAGTCCCAGGGAATCACCCCTCCACTTT.

This clonotype appeared a few times. The gene calls are TRBV10-3 and TRBJ2-1; D remains ambiguous. The CDR3 is made up of 14 amino acids. Germline V lookup: CDR1 ENHRY, CDR2 SYGVKD. The V end lost 0 bases, the J end lost 4 bases, and 7 bases lay between the germline ends. Here the CDR3 DNA reads TGTGCCATCAGTGAGTCGAATAGGTACAATGAGCAGTTCTTC. The encoded protein is CAISESNRYNEQFF.